The sample holds one count of the clone carrying this T cell receptor (beta chain). What it recognizes is unknown. The entry originates in a study of graft-versus-host responses after intestinal transplantation. Study-wide results and limits: Detection of GvH clones occurred in recipient marrow, and some had their first appearance in ileum or blood. Elevated graft-versus-host to host-versus-graft clonal ratios in allografts were recorded for patients with graft-donor T cell macrochimerism.

Germline V lookup: CDR1 SGHTS, CDR2 YDEGEE. The CDR3 consists of 13 residues. V lost 2 bases and J lost 6, with 9 bases in between. Sequencing used immunoSEQ multiplex PCR; TCRdb keeps in-frame clones, though not all of them. Of 130,000 or so clones in the sample, more than 90% were seen once. The chain carries TRBV5-8 and TRBJ2-4; D is perhaps TRBD2 (6 bases). This specimen was unstimulated CD4+ T cells sorted from spleen or lymph node cells, taken before intestinal transplant. The sequence was obtained from a human donor who received an intestinal transplant. The CDR3 nucleotides read TGTGCCAGCAGCTTAGGAGGGGTAAACATTCAGTACTTC. Its translation is CASSLGGVNIQYF.